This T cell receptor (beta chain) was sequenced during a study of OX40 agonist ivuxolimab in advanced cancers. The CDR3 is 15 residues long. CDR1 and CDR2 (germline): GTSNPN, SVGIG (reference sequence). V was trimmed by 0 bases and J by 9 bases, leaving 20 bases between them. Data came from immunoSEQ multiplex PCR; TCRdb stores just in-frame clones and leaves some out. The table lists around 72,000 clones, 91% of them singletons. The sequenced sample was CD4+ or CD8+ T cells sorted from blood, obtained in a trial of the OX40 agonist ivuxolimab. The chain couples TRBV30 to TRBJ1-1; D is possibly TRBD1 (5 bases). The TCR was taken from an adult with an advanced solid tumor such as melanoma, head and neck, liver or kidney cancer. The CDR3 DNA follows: TGTGCCTGGAGTGTAGAAAAGGGACTCACCGTACAAGCTTTCTTT. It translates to CAWSVEKGLTVQAFF. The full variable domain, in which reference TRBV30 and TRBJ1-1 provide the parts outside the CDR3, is SQTIHQWPATLVQPVGSPLSLECTVEGTSNPNLYWYRQAAGRGLQLLFYSVGIGQISSEVPQNLSASRPQDRQFILSSKKLLLSDSGFYLCAWSVEKGLTVQAFFGQGTRLTVV.